This entry lists 17 T cell receptor beta chains sequenced from one sample in a study of blood T cell repertoires in COVID-19. Produced via immunoSEQ multiplex PCR; TCRdb's table is partial and in-frame only. The sample lists 200,000 to 250,000 clones, more than 85% occurring once. The specimen was peripheral blood. Source of these receptors: an older woman with active or convalescent COVID-19.

This clone was found a few times. This chain uses TRBV12-5 with TRBJ2-3, with D perhaps TRBD2 (6 bases). V dropped 7 bases and J dropped 0 bases, with 11 bases sitting between them. From germline, CDR1 is LGHNT and CDR2 FRNRAP. The CDR3 has 14 amino acids. The CDR3 DNA is TGTGCTAGTGCTTCGGGGACTAGCACAGATACGCAGTATTTT. The encoded protein is CASASGTSTDTQYF.

This chain connects TRBV7-6 to TRBJ1-1; the D gene is possibly TRBD1 (6 bases). Germline assignment: CDR1 SGHVS and CDR2 FNYEAQ. The length of the CDR3 is 13 residues. The V end lost 5 bases, the J end lost 5 bases, and 12 bases lay between the germline ends. The DNA of the CDR3 is TGTGCCAGCAGCGGACAGATTAAAACTGAAGCTTTCTTT. Amino acids: CASSGQIKTEAFF.

The CDR3 loop reads CASTAGSGSTDTQYF. CDR3 bases: TGTGCCAGTACCGCAGGGTCCGGTAGCACAGATACGCAGTATTTT. The chain carries TRBV19 and TRBJ2-3; perhaps TRBD1 as D (5 bases). With 7 bases removed from V and 0 bases from J, the gap between germline ends came to 14 bases. This CDR3 is 15 amino acids long. Germline-derived CDR1 and CDR2 are LNHDA and SQIVND (reference sequence).

The rearrangement links TRBV4-3 to TRBJ2-7; TRBD2 might be the D (6 bases). Trimming cost V 5 bases and J 6 bases, with 14 bases left between them. This CDR3 contains 13 residues. Germline CDR1 is LGHNA and CDR2 is YSLEER. This CDR3 is CASSAGRGSEQYF. CDR3 DNA sequence: TGCGCCAGCAGCGCGGGAAGGGGTTCCGAGCAGTACTTC.

The chain is built from TRBV20-1 and TRBJ2-1, with D possibly being TRBD1 (6 bases). CDR3 length: 15 amino acids. The V end lost 3 bases, the J end lost 7 bases, and 19 bases lay between the germline ends. The germline gives CDR1 DFQATT, CDR2 SNEGSKA (reference sequence). The CDR3 sequence is CSASLPGAPSNEQFF. Here the CDR3 DNA reads TGCAGTGCTAGTCTTCCAGGGGCCCCATCAAATGAGCAGTTCTTC.

The chain couples TRBV2 to TRBJ2-5; D call uncertain. V gave up 4 bases and J gave up 2 bases, with 5 bases separating them. CDR3 length equals 12 residues. Germline CDR1 SNHLY, CDR2 FYNNEI. In nucleotides, the CDR3 is TGTGCCAGCAGTGGACTGCAAGAGACCCAGTACTTC. Translation: CASSGLQETQYF.

This clone has just one count. The gene calls are TRBV7-9 and TRBJ2-7; no firm D call. Germline values: CDR1 SEHNR, CDR2 FQNEAQ (reference sequence). This CDR3 spans 11 amino acids. The V end lost 5 bases, the J end lost 4 bases, and 6 bases lay between the germline ends. CDR3: CASSLIYEQYF. The CDR3 nucleotides are TGTGCCAGCAGCCTTATATACGAGCAGTACTTC.

The J gene is TRBJ1-3, the V gene TRBV6-5; D is possibly TRBD1 (6 bases). CDR3 length equals 15 residues. V lost 7 bases, J lost 4 bases, and 17 bases lay in between. Germline-derived CDR1 and CDR2 are MNHEY and SVGAGI. CDR3 DNA sequence: TGTGCCAGCATGCGACAGGTGGGCGCCGGAAACACCATATATTTT. This sequence encodes CASMRQVGAGNTIYF.

The chain employs TRBV3-1 (or the pseudogene TRBV3-2) and TRBJ1-5; possibly TRBD1 for D (5 bases). From germline, CDR1 is LGHDT and CDR2 YNNKEL (reference sequence). Trimming stripped 0 bases from V and 0 bases from J, with 9 bases between. The CDR3 consists of 16 residues. The CDR3 region is CASSQEGGNSNQPQHF. In DNA form, the CDR3 reads TGTGCCAGCAGCCAAGAGGGGGGGAATAGCAATCAGCCCCAGCATTTT.

The chain joins TRBV27 to TRBJ1-2; D gene uncertain. CDR3 length: 14 residues. V lost 0 bases and J lost 4, with 9 bases in between. CDR1 is MNHEY, CDR2 SMNVEV, per germline (reference sequence). The CDR3 is CASSLSRGTYGYTF. The CDR3 DNA sequence: TGTGCCAGCAGTTTATCACGGGGTACCTATGGCTACACCTTC.

This chain connects TRBV28 to TRBJ2-3; D may be TRBD1 (6 bases). The CDR3 has 13 amino acids. Germline V gives CDR1 MDHEN, CDR2 SYDVKM. The V and J ends lost 8 bases and 4 bases respectively, with 13 bases between them. DNA of the CDR3: TGTGCCAGCGGATACAGGGTCCCAGATACGCAGTATTTT. This encodes CASGYRVPDTQYF.

The rearrangement uses TRBV3-1 (or the pseudogene TRBV3-2) and TRBJ1-6; unclear D gene. The CDR3 has 12 amino acids. Trimming removed 4 bases at V and 8 bases at J, with 6 bases between. Germline-derived CDR1 and CDR2 are LGHDT and YNNKEL (reference sequence). The CDR3 reads CASSPRYSPLHF. CDR3 sequence (DNA): TGTGCCAGCAGCCCCCGGTATTCACCCCTCCACTTT.

This clone was seen a handful of times. This chain uses TRBV21-1 with TRBJ1-2. TRBV21-1 is noted as a pseudogene. This CDR3 spans 18 amino acids. This CDR3 is CATTGTSRGRRHYYGYTF. CDR3 DNA sequence: TGTGCCACCACCGGAACGAGCCGCGGGAGGCGGCATTACTATGGCTACACCTTC.

The gene calls are TRBV18 and TRBJ2-1; 9 bases are shared with TRBD1. The V segment lost 3 bases and the J segment 8 bases; nucleotides outside the gene matches: 11. Looked up from germline, CDR1 is KGHSH and CDR2 is LQKENI. CDR3 length: 16 residues. Here the CDR3 reads CASSPQRDRVFDEQFF. Written as DNA, the CDR3 is TGTGCCAGCTCACCCCAGCGGGACAGGGTATTCGATGAGCAGTTCTTC.

This clone was recorded a few times. This rearrangement joins TRBV5-8 to TRBJ2-7, with TRBD1 matching over 9 bases. The CDR3 length is 13 residues. The V gene end was trimmed by 3 bases and the J gene end by 12 bases; junction bases not matched to a gene: 10. Germline assignment: CDR1 SGHTS and CDR2 YDEGEE. CDR3 amino acids: CASSWDRESMRYF. CDR3 DNA: TGTGCCAGCAGCTGGGACAGGGAATCGATGCGGTACTTC.

The rearrangement joins TRBV6-2 or TRBV6-3 to TRBJ1-5; no firm D call. V was shortened by 4 bases and J by 0 bases, with 16 bases between the two germline ends. The CDR3 totals 17 residues. Germline loops: CDR1 MNHEY, CDR2 SVGEGT. CDR3 bases: TGTGCCAGCAGTTTTCAACAGAGACCGTATAGCAATCAGCCCCAGCATTTT. Residues: CASSFQQRPYSNQPQHF.

The rearrangement links TRBV3-1 (or the pseudogene TRBV3-2) to TRBJ2-4; TRBD2 agrees at 8 bases. The CDR3 extends over 13 amino acids. Trimming cost V 1 base and J 13 bases; bases outside gene matches: 6. In germline, CDR1 is LGHDT, CDR2 YNNKEL (reference sequence). CDR3 loop: CASSQVTTGGQYF. The DNA of the CDR3 is TGTGCCAGCAGCCAAGTAACCACGGGGGGGCAGTACTTC.